Below are 26 T cell receptor beta chains sequenced from a single sample in a study of molecular identifiers for immune sequencing clone quantification. A single record per CDR3 protein comes from TCRdb applying MiXCR to the PCR reads. In the table there are 100,000 or so distinct CDR3 sequences, 36% of which are singletons. The sample consisted of naive CD8+ T cells from blood, with Jurkat cell RNA spiked in. The subset here: FACS-sorted CD8+CD4-CCR7+CD45RA+ naive T cells. Source of these receptors: a human donor in good health. Some libraries in this study had Jurkat cell RNA spiked in.

There are a few counts of this clonotype. Because the CDR3 is missing its conserved closing phenylalanine or tryptophan, this is likely a read error. It is unclear where the CDR3 begins or ends on the DNA, so no DNA is shown, and the CDR3 is as TCRdb lists it. The J gene is TRBJ1-3, the V gene TRBV11-2. The CDR3 adds up to 13 amino acids, both ends counted. Germline V CDR1 and CDR2: SGHAT, FQNNGV. The CDR3 protein is CASSLGPGRPAEL.

In the case of this clonotype: Lacking the conserved final phenylalanine or tryptophan, this CDR3 likely reflects a read error. The chain carries TRBV27 and TRBJ2-7; D is unclear. The CDR3 runs 14 residues. Germline V gene lookup returns CDR1 MNHEY and CDR2 SMNVEV (reference sequence). Trimming shortened V by 6 bases and J by 6 bases, and 18 bases separated the two germline ends. The CDR3 region has the DNA TGTGCCAGCAGGTTAGACCCCCCCCGCGGCGAGCAGTACTAC. Protein product: CASRLDPPRGEQYY.

Only a few counts were recorded for this clonotype. This rearrangement joins TRBV11-2 to TRBJ2-7; D ambiguous. The CDR3 runs to 17 residues. Germline loops: CDR1 SGHAT, CDR2 FQNNGV. The germline V and J ends were trimmed by 1 base and 3 bases, with 19 bases remaining between them. The CDR3 region has the DNA TGTGCCAGCAGCTTAGTGCGCTCCGGGCCTCCGGTCTACGAGCAGTACTTC. Its protein product is CASSLVRSGPPVYEQYF.

For this clonotype: This may arise from a read error, as a much more abundant clone is one base away. The V and J genes are TRBV6-2 or TRBV6-3 and TRBJ2-3, with no clear D. The CDR3 covers 12 residues. Germline assignment: CDR1 MNHEY and CDR2 SVGEGT. CDR3 loop: CATARAPETQYF. As DNA, the CDR3 is TGTGCCACCGCGAGAGCGCCAGAAACGCAGTATTTT.

A remark on this clonotype: Possible read error: a much larger clone is one base away. The chain couples TRBV7-9 to TRBJ2-5; a possible D gene is TRBD1 (6 bases). In germline, CDR1 is SEHNR, CDR2 FQNEAQ (reference sequence). The length of the CDR3 is 16 residues. The CDR3 sequence is CASSATPRDNQEPQYF. Written as DNA, the CDR3 is TGTGCCAGCAGCGCAACCCCCCGGGACAACCAAGAGCCCCAGTACTTC.

This clonotype was observed many times. The rearrangement links TRBV4-1 to TRBJ1-2, with 7 bases lining up with TRBD1. V lost 6 bases to trimming and J lost 0 bases; unmatched junction nucleotides: 7. The germline V gene encodes CDR1 MGHRA and CDR2 YSYEKL. This CDR3 has 15 residues. This CDR3 is CASSPGTAANYGYTF. The CDR3 DNA reads as TGCGCCAGCAGTCCCGGGACAGCGGCTAACTATGGCTACACCTTC.

This clonotype occurred many times. The genes are TRBV28 and TRBJ2-3; 12 bases line up with TRBD2. CDR1 is MDHEN, CDR2 SYDVKM, per germline. The CDR3 covers 17 residues. With V trimmed by 5 bases and J by 6 bases, 12 bases remained unmatched. This CDR3 reads CASSPRTSGISGDTQYF. DNA of the CDR3: TGTGCCAGCAGTCCCCGGACTAGCGGGATTTCGGGGGATACGCAGTATTTT.

The rearrangement links TRBV6-2 or TRBV6-3 to TRBJ2-3, with 8 bases identical to TRBD2. This CDR3 comprises 17 residues. J was trimmed by 1 base and V by 6 bases; bases with no gene match: 12. Germline V gene lookup returns CDR1 MNHEY and CDR2 SVGEGT. The CDR3 DNA sequence: TGTGCCAGCAGAACCGCTCACCTACTAGCGGGCACAGATACGCAGTATTTT. Amino acid sequence: CASRTAHLLAGTDTQYF.

In its sample, this clonotype was seen a few times. The chain employs TRBV7-9 and TRBJ2-5; maybe TRBD2 (6 bases). CDR1 and CDR2 from the germline V gene are SEHNR and FQNEAQ (reference sequence). The CDR3 extends over 14 amino acids. The V and J ends lost 5 bases and 2 bases respectively, with 12 bases between them. The CDR3 DNA is TGTGCCAGCAGCCCAGCTAGCGAGCAAGAGACCCAGTACTTC. Amino acid sequence: CASSPASEQETQYF. The whole variable domain, filled in from reference TRBV7-9 and TRBJ2-5, reads DTGVSQNPRHKITKRGQNVTFRCDPISEHNRLYWYRQTLGQGPEFLTYFQNEAQLEKSRLLSDRFSAERPKGSFSTLEIQRTEQGDSAMYLCASSPASEQETQYFGPGTRLLVL.

A few counts support this clonotype. The chain couples TRBV2 to TRBJ2-7, with TRBD2 matching over 11 bases. In germline, CDR1 is SNHLY, CDR2 FYNNEI. There are 15 residues in the CDR3. V lost 6 bases, J lost 2 bases, and 6 bases stayed unmatched. The CDR3 DNA follows: TGTGCCAGCAGGTCCGGGACTAGCGGCCCCTACGAGCAGTACTTC. It translates to CASRSGTSGPYEQYF.

Points on this clonotype: One end of the junction is discordant with germline, which a read error may explain. The chain combines TRBV4-2 with TRBJ2-3; 7 bases are a match to TRBD2. The CDR3 has 14 residues. Germline CDR1 LGHNA, CDR2 YNFKEQ. CDR3 coding DNA: TGTGCCAGCAGCCTCATCGGGACTACAGATACGCAGAATTTT. Its protein product is CASSLIGTTDTQNF.

This clonotype occurred a few times. The chain has TRBV27 and TRBJ2-7, with unresolved D. The CDR3 contains 12 residues. Germline V CDR1 and CDR2: MNHEY, SMNVEV (reference sequence). The V end lost 3 bases, the J end lost 6 bases, and 9 bases lay between the germline ends. This CDR3 is CASSFTPPEQYF. In DNA, the CDR3 is TGTGCCAGCAGTTTTACCCCGCCCGAGCAGTACTTC.

This clonotype was recorded a few times. The chain employs TRBV7-9 and TRBJ2-7, with TRBD2 identical over 8 bases. With 8 bases clipped from V and 6 bases from J, the junction kept 12 bases outside the gene matches. From germline, CDR1 is SEHNR and CDR2 FQNEAQ (reference sequence). The length of the CDR3 is 14 residues. In DNA form, the CDR3 reads TGTGCCAGCTCCCGGGGGGGGATTAGGGGCGAGCAGTACTTC. As protein: CASSRGGIRGEQYF.

The chain combines TRBV5-1 with TRBJ2-1, with D perhaps matching TRBD2 (5 bases). Germline V CDR1 and CDR2: SGHRS, YFSETQ. Deletions cut 5 bases from V and 4 bases from J, with 13 bases between. This CDR3 has 14 amino acids. CDR3: CASREGRLYNEQFF. The DNA of the CDR3 is TGCGCCAGCAGGGAAGGGAGACTTTACAATGAGCAGTTCTTC. Full variable domain (outside the CDR3, taken from reference TRBV5-1 and TRBJ2-1): KAGVTQTPRYLIKTRGQQVTLSCSPISGHRSVSWYQQTPGQGLQFLFEYFSETQRNKGNFPGRFSGRQFSNSRSEMNVSTLELGDSALYLCASREGRLYNEQFFGPGTRLTVL.

In the case of this clonotype: Relative to the germline gene, one junction end is altered; a read error may explain this. The chain couples TRBV6-1 to TRBJ2-3; TRBD2 might be the D (5 bases). CDR1 is MNHNS, CDR2 SASEGT, per germline. The CDR3 length is 14 residues. DNA for the CDR3: TGTGCCATCAGTGCGGACTCCCGGGGAGATACGCAGTATTTT. It translates to CAISADSRGDTQYF.

This clonotype was picked up a small number of times. This chain connects TRBV19 to TRBJ2-5; 7 nucleotides line up with TRBD1. In germline, CDR1 is LNHDA, CDR2 SQIVND (reference sequence). The CDR3 is made up of 13 amino acids. The trim removed 8 bases at V and 0 bases at J, leaving 3 bases unmatched. CDR3 loop: CASGGQDQETQYF. CDR3 coding DNA: TGTGCCAGTGGCGGACAGGACCAAGAGACCCAGTACTTC.

Here the CDR3 DNA reads TGCAGCGTTGGCACTAGCGGGAGAATGTTTTTT. It encodes CSVGTSGRMFF. J is TRBJ2-2 and V is TRBV29-1, with 11 bases that match TRBD2. The CDR3 covers 11 residues. Germline V CDR1 and CDR2: SQVTM, ANQGSEA. J gave up 15 bases and V 4 bases, and 4 bases lay outside the gene matches.

The chain has TRBV4-3 and TRBJ2-1; TRBD2 matches 8 bases. The CDR3 is 15 amino acids. Trimming took 3 bases from V and 9 from J; bases not matched to a gene: 10. CDR1 LGHNA and CDR2 YSLEER come from the germline V gene. DNA for the CDR3: TGCGCCAGCAGCCAGGGACTAGTTCGGAGGACTGAGCAGTTCTTC. Protein product: CASSQGLVRRTEQFF.

This clonotype came up a few times. This chain joins TRBV9 and TRBJ2-3; TRBD2 agrees at 12 bases. The germline V gene encodes CDR1 SGDLS and CDR2 YYNGEE. The trim removed 4 bases at V and 2 bases at J, leaving 20 bases unmatched. CDR3 length equals 21 residues. The CDR3 spells CASSTPRPARLAGDPTDTQYF. As DNA, the CDR3 is TGTGCCAGCAGCACCCCCCGGCCGGCCCGACTAGCGGGAGACCCCACAGATACGCAGTATTTT.

Worth noting for this clonotype: A read error may be the cause here, since a much bigger clone is one base away. This CDR3 fails to terminate in the conserved phenylalanine or tryptophan, so it likely reflects a read error. The rearrangement joins TRBV25-1 to TRBJ2-3, with D possibly matching TRBD2 (5 bases). Germline CDR1 MGHDK, CDR2 SYGVNS. The CDR3 extends over 12 amino acids. V was pared by 5 bases and J by 7 bases, with 10 bases between. In DNA form, the CDR3 reads TGTGCCAGCAGTCGAGGAGGAAATACGCAGTATATT. Translating it yields CASSRGGNTQYI.

A word on this clonotype: With a much larger clone just one base away, this may be a read error. CDR3 nucleotides: TGTGCCAGCAGTTACTCAGCGCGGGAGATCACAGATACGCAGTATTTT. It is translated as CASSYSAREITDTQYF. This chain connects TRBV6-2 or TRBV6-3 to TRBJ2-3; 7 bases are shared with TRBD2. Trimming removed 0 bases from V and 2 bases from J; junction bases left unmatched: 5. The length of the CDR3 is 16 residues. Per germline, CDR1 MNHEY and CDR2 SVGEGT.

The rearrangement uses TRBV7-9 and TRBJ2-4; no clear D. Germline assignment: CDR1 SEHNR and CDR2 FQNEAQ (reference sequence). The CDR3 is made up of 17 amino acids. Between the trimmed V and J ends, which lost 1 base and 2 bases, there was a span of 15 bases. The CDR3 DNA is TGTGCCAGCAGCTTAGTTTTGGGTGGTCTTTCCAAAAACATTCAGTACTTC. Translation gives CASSLVLGGLSKNIQYF. The variable domain in full, with the rest retrieved from reference TRBV7-9 and TRBJ2-4, is DTGVSQNPRHKITKRGQNVTFRCDPISEHNRLYWYRQTLGQGPEFLTYFQNEAQLEKSRLLSDRFSAERPKGSFSTLEIQRTEQGDSAMYLCASSLVLGGLSKNIQYFGAGTRLSVL.

The sample holds a few counts of this clonotype. V is TRBV6-5 and J is TRBJ1-5, with TRBD1 as a possible D gene (5 bases). Germline CDR1 MNHEY, CDR2 SVGAGI. The V end was cut by 5 bases, the J end by 0 bases, with 11 bases between. The CDR3 is 15 amino acids. The CDR3 DNA is TGTGCCAGCAGTACCACGGGGGGTAGCAATCAGCCCCAGCATTTT. Translation: CASSTTGGSNQPQHF.

There are a few counts of this clonotype. The J gene is TRBJ1-2, the V gene TRBV20-1; 7 bases align to TRBD1. The CDR3 extends over 14 amino acids. The trim removed 2 bases at V and 2 bases at J, leaving 5 bases unmatched. In germline, CDR1 is DFQATT, CDR2 SNEGSKA (reference sequence). The CDR3 sequence: CSARNQGQNYGYTF. Written as DNA, the CDR3 is TGCAGTGCTAGAAATCAGGGACAGAACTATGGCTACACCTTC.

V usage is TRBV4-2 and J usage is TRBJ2-2; maybe TRBD2 (5 bases). Germline V gene lookup returns CDR1 LGHNA and CDR2 YNFKEQ. The V end lost 0 bases, the J end lost 5 bases, and 13 bases lay between the germline ends. The CDR3 is 16 residues long. The CDR3 region is CASSQEEGMKTGELFF. The CDR3, as DNA: TGTGCCAGCAGCCAAGAAGAGGGAATGAAGACCGGGGAGCTGTTTTTT.

This clonotype was recorded a few times. This chain links TRBV11-2 with TRBJ2-1, with TRBD2 identical over 11 bases. The CDR3 contains 17 residues. The junction had 6 bases not matched to a gene; V was cut back by 0 bases and J by 5 bases. CDR1 and CDR2 from the germline V gene are SGHAT and FQNNGV. CDR3 protein: CASSLDPRLAGHNEQFF. The CDR3 DNA reads as TGTGCCAGCAGCTTAGATCCGAGACTAGCGGGACACAATGAGCAGTTCTTC.